This TCR beta chain was sequenced during a study of shared clonotypes between healthy human individuals. Study results and limitations: Tissues were not sampled, only blood, and their repertoires likely differ.

V was clipped by 7 bases and J by 1 base, with 16 bases between them. Germline-derived CDR1 and CDR2 are LNHDA and SQIVND (reference sequence). This CDR3 region has 15 residues. As to this clone: The antigen is unknown.

Naive CD8 cells lacked CD45RO and underwent positive selection for CCR7, leaving out terminally differentiated effector memory CD45RA+ cells. Produced via immunoSEQ multiplex PCR; TCRdb's table is partial and in-frame only. This table has around 2,000,000 clones, less than 95% appearing once. The chain has TRBV19 and TRBJ1-1; D gene ambiguous. The sequencing input was naive CD8+ T cells sorted from blood. This TCR was recovered from a man in his late teens or twenties in good health. CDR3 DNA: TGTGCCAGTAACGCCGGACCTTTCGGGAACACTGAAGCTTTCTTT. Translated: CASNAGPFGNTEAFF.